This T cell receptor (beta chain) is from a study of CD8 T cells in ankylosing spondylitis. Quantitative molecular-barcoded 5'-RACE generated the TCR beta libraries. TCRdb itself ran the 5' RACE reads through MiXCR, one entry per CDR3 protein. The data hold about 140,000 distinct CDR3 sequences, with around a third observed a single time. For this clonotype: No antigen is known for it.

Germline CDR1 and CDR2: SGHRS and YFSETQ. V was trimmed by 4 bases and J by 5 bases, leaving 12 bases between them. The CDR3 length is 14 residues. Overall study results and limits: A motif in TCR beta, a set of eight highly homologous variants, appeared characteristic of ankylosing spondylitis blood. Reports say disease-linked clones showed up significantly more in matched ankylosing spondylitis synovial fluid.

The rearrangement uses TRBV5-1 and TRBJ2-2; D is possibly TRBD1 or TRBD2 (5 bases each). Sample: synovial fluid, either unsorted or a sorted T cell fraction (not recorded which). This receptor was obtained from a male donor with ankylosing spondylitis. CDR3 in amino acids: CASSAGDGTGELFF. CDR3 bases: TGCGCCAGCAGCGCCGGGGACGGTACCGGGGAGCTGTTTTTT.